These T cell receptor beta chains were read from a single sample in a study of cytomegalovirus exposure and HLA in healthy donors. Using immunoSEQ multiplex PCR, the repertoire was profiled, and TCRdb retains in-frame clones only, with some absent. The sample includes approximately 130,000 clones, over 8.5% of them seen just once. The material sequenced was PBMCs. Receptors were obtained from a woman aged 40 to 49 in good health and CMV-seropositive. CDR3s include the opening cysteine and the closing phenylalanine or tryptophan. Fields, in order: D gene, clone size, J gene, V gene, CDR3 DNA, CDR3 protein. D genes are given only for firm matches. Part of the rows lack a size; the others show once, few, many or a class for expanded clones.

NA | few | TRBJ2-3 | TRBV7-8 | TGTGCCAGCAGCTTAGGGACAGTTTTAGATACGCAGTATTTT | CASSLGTVLDTQYF
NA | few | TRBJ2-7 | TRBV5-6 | TGTGCCAGCAGCAGGACAGTCAGGCACGAGCAGTACTTC | CASSRTVRHEQYF
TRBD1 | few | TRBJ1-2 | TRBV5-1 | TGCGCCAGCAGCCCCGGACAGGGGGGAGGCTACACCTTC | CASSPGQGGGYTF
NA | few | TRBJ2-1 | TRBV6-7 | TGTGCCAGCAGGCGTCCCATGAGTGAGCAGTTCTTC | CASRRPMSEQFF
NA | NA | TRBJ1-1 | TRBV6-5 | TGTGCCAGCTATCTAACAGGGAGGAACACTGAAGCTTTCTTT | CASYLTGRNTEAFF
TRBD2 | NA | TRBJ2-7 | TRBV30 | TGTGCCTGGACGGGGGGGCGCAACGAGCAGTACTTC | CAWTGGRNEQYF
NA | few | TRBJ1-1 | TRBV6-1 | TGTGCCAGCAGTGATTTACCCAGAGGAGGGAACACTGAAGCTTTCTTT | CASSDLPRGGNTEAFF
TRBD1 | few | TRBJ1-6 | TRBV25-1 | TGTGCCAGCAGTGAATTCCGGGACAGGGGTTCACCCCTCCACTTT | CASSEFRDRGSPLHF
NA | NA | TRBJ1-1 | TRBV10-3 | TGTGCCATCAGTGAGAGGCAGGGCAGGAACACTGAAGCTTTCTTT | CAISERQGRNTEAFF
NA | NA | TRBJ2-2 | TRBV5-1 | TGCGCCAGCAGCTTGGCAAGCCAGGTGAACACCGGGGAGCTGTTTTTT | CASSLASQVNTGELFF
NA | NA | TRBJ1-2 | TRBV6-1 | TGTGCCAGCAGTGAAGCGAGAGGGGGAAGCTATGGCTACACCTTC | CASSEARGGSYGYTF
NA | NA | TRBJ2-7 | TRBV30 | TGTGCCTGGAGTGTACAGGACAGCCCCTACGAGCAGTACTTC | CAWSVQDSPYEQYF
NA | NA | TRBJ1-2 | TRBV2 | TGTGCCAGCACCGAGCGGGGGGGTTCCTATGGCTACACCTTC | CASTERGGSYGYTF
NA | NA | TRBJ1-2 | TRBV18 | TGTGCCAGCTCATCGGACAAGAACTATGGCTACACCTTC | CASSSDKNYGYTF
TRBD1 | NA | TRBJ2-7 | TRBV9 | TGTGCCAGCAGCGGGACAACAGGGGTGGTTATGTACGAGCAGTACTTC | CASSGTTGVVMYEQYF
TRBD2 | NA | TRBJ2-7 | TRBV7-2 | TGTGCCAGCAGCTTTGGGACTAGCGGGGGCCTGGGCGAGCAGTACTTC | CASSFGTSGGLGEQYF
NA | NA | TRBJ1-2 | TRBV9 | TGTGCCAGCAGCCTGGATCCACAGGGTCGATATGGCTACACCTTC | CASSLDPQGRYGYTF
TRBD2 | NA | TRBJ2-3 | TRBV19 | TGTGCCAGTAGTATTTCGGGGGGGCCCACAGATACGCAGTATTTT | CASSISGGPTDTQYF
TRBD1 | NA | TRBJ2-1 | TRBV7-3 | TGTGCCAGCAGCCGCGGGACAGGGGGCGCGGTGCAGTTCTTC | CASSRGTGGAVQFF
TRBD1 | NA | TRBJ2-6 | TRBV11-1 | TGTGCCAGCAGCCTACAGGGGGTTTCCTCCTCTGGGGCCAACGTCCTGACTTTC | CASSLQGVSSSGANVLTF
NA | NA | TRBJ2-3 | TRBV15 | TGTGCCACCAGCAGAGCTCCCCTGGGGGGGGGCGGAGATACGCAGTATTTT | CATSRAPLGGGGDTQYF
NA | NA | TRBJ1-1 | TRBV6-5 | TGTGCCAGCAGTTATAGAAACACTGAAGCTTTCTTT | CASSYRNTEAFF
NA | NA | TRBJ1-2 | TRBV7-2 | TGTGCCAGCAGCTCAGCAACGAGGAGCTATGGCTACACCTTC | CASSSATRSYGYTF
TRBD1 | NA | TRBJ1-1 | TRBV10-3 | TGTGCCATCAGTGGTAGACAGGGGAACACTGAAGCTTTCTTT | CAISGRQGNTEAFF
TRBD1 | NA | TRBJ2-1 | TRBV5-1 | TGCGCCAGCAGCTTCCTCGACAGGGGGGCTGAGCAGTTCTTC | CASSFLDRGAEQFF
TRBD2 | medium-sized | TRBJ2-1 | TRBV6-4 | TGTGCCAGCAGTGACTCGGGCGGGGGGGCAAATGAGCAGTTCTTC | CASSDSGGGANEQFF
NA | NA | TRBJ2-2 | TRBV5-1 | TGCGCCAGCAGCTTCTCCCCAGGGGCGGGCACCGGGGAGCTGTTTTTT | CASSFSPGAGTGELFF